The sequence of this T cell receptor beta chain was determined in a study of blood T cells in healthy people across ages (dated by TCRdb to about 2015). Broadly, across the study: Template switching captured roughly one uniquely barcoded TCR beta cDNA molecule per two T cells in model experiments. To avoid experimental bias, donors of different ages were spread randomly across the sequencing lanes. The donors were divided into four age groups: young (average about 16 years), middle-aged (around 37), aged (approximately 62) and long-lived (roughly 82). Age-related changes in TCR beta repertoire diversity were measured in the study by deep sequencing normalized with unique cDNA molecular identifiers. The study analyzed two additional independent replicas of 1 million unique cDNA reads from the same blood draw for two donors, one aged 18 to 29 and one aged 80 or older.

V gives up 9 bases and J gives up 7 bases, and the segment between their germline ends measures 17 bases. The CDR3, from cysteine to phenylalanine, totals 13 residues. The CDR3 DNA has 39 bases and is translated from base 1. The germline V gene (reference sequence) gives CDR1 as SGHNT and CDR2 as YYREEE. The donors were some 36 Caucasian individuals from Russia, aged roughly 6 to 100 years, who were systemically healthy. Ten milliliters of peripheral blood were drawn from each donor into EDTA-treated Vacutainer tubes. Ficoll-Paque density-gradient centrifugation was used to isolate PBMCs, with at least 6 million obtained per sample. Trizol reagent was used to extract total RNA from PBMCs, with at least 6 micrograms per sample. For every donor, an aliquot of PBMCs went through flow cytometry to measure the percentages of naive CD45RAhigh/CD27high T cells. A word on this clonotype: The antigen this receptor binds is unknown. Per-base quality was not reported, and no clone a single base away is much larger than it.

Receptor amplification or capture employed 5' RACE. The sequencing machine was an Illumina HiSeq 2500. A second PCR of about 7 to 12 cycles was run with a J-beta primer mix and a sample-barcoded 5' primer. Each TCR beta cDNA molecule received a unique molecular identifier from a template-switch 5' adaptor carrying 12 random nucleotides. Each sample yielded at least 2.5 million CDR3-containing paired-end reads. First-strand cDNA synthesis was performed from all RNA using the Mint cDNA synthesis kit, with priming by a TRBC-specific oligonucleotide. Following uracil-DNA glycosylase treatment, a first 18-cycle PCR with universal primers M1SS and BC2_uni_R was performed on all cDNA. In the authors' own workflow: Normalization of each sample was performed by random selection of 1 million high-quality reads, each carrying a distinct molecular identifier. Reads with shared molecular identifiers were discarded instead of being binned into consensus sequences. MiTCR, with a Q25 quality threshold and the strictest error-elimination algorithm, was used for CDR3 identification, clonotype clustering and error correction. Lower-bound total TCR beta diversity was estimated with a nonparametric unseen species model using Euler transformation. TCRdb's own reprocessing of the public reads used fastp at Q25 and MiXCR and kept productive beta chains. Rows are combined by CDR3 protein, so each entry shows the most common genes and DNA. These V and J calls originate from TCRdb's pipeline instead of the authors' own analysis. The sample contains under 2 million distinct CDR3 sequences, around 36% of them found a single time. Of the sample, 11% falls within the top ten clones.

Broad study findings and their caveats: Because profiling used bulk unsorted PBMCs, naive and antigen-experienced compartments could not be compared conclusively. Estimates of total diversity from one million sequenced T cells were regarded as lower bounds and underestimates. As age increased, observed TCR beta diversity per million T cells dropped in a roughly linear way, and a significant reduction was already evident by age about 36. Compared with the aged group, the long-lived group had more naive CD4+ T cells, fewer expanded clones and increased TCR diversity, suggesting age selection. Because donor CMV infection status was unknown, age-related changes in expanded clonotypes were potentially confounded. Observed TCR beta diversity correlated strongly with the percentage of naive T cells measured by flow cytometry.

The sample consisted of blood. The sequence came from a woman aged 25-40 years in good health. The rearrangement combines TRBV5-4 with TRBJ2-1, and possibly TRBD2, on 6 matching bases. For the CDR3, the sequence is CAIGGVKGNEQFF. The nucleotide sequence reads TGTGCCATAGGAGGGGTCAAGGGGAATGAGCAGTTCTTC.